The 32 T cell receptor beta chains listed next were all sequenced from one sample in a study of blood T cell repertoires in COVID-19. Clones were sequenced by immunoSEQ multiplex PCR, and TCRdb holds only the in-frame ones, with some missing. The table lists about 190,000 clones, under 90% of them singletons. The sample taken for sequencing was peripheral blood. The receptors here all came from a man aged 35-49 years with acute or convalescent COVID-19.

The chain has TRBV28 and TRBJ2-7; the match to TRBD2 covers 15 bases. V dropped 4 bases and J dropped 4; count of bases not matched to a gene: 8. The CDR3 contains 17 residues. Per the germline V gene, CDR1 is MDHEN and CDR2 is SYDVKM. CDR3 nucleotide sequence: TGTGCCAGCAGTTCCGGGACTAGCGGGGGGACCGTGTACGAGCAGTACTTC. This codes for CASSSGTSGGTVYEQYF.

The table lists this clone with a count of one. The chain recombines TRBV2 with TRBJ2-7; 9 bases align to TRBD2. The CDR3 is made up of 17 amino acids. Germline V gene sequence: CDR1 SNHLY, CDR2 FYNNEI. After removal of 1 base from V and 3 bases from J, the junction contained 10 bases not matched to a gene. In DNA, the CDR3 is TGTGCCAGCAGTGAAGAAATTGGCGGGGGGGAAAACTACGAGCAGTACTTC. This codes for CASSEEIGGGENYEQYF.

The chain has TRBV7-2 and TRBJ1-1; D unclear. CDR1 SGHTA and CDR2 FQGNSA come from the germline V gene. V was pared by 0 bases and J by 8 bases, with 7 bases between. CDR3 length: 12 residues. The CDR3 spells CASSLAAGEAFF. The CDR3 nucleotides are TGTGCCAGCAGCTTAGCGGCAGGAGAAGCTTTCTTT.

The CDR3 bases are TGTGCCAGCAGTTCCGACCGGGACAGGGTGTCAAATCAGCCCCAGCATTTT. This sequence encodes CASSSDRDRVSNQPQHF. This chain joins TRBV6-2 or TRBV6-3 and TRBJ1-5; 9 positions match TRBD1. CDR3 length: 17 residues. Germline assignment: CDR1 MNHEY and CDR2 SVGEGT. Trimming at V came to 4 bases and at J to 4 bases, leaving 11 bases not matched to a gene.

V usage is TRBV5-4 and J usage is TRBJ2-2; a possible D gene is TRBD2 (6 bases). This CDR3 region has 15 residues. Germline V gene lookup returns CDR1 SGHNT and CDR2 YYREEE (reference sequence). V was shortened by 4 bases and J by 0 bases, with 10 bases between the two germline ends. CDR3 nucleotide sequence: TGTGCCAGCAGCCCCGGGACTGCGAACACCGGGGAGCTGTTTTTT. It codes for CASSPGTANTGELFF.

This sequence joins TRBV6-2 or TRBV6-3 and TRBJ2-1; D may be TRBD2 (6 bases). CDR3 size: 11 residues. Trimming cost V 6 bases and J 10 bases, with 10 bases left between them. Germline V gene lookup returns CDR1 MNHEY and CDR2 SVGEGT. The CDR3 bases are TGTGCCAGCAGCTCCGCGGGAGAGCAGTTCTTC. Its translation: CASSSAGEQFF.

This chain connects TRBV10-2 to TRBJ1-1; D is ambiguous. Looked up from germline, CDR1 is WSHSY and CDR2 is SAAADI. Trimming cost V 0 bases and J 6 bases, with 23 bases left between them. The CDR3 totals 18 residues. The DNA for the CDR3 is TGCGCCAGCAGTGAGTCGCAGGCGCCTACTGGGTTGATCGCTGAAGCTTTCTTT. Protein sequence: CASSESQAPTGLIAEAFF.

The rearrangement uses TRBV19 and TRBJ2-7; TRBD1 matches 8 bases. The CDR3 totals 13 residues. V shed 6 bases, J shed 10 bases, and the junction held 11 bases outside the gene matches. From germline, CDR1 is LNHDA and CDR2 SQIVND (reference sequence). The CDR3: CASSGTGPYHQYF. CDR3 bases: TGTGCCAGTAGCGGGACAGGACCGTACCATCAGTACTTC.

J is TRBJ1-5 and V is TRBV10-3; D gene uncertain. Looked up from germline, CDR1 is ENHRY and CDR2 is SYGVKD. V was trimmed by 3 bases and J by 3 bases, leaving 15 bases between them. This CDR3 is 16 amino acids long. The chain's CDR3 is CAISDPAGGFNQPQHF. CDR3 bases: TGTGCCATCAGTGACCCCGCAGGAGGGTTCAATCAGCCCCAGCATTTT.

The chain carries TRBV14 and TRBJ1-3, with no clear D. V dropped 7 bases and J dropped 0 bases, with 16 bases sitting between them. Germline CDR1 SGHDN, CDR2 FVKESK. The CDR3 extends over 16 amino acids. The CDR3 region is CASTISPYSSGNTIYF. In nucleotides, the CDR3 is TGTGCCAGCACCATCAGCCCATACAGCTCTGGAAACACCATATATTTT.

The genes are TRBV9 and TRBJ1-2; perhaps TRBD1 as D (6 bases). This CDR3 region has 16 residues. CDR1 is SGDLS, CDR2 YYNGEE, per germline. V lost 3 bases and J 3 bases, leaving 18 bases between the germline ends. The CDR3 spells CASSGERGGGDYGYTF. CDR3 DNA sequence: TGTGCCAGCAGCGGGGAAAGGGGGGGCGGAGACTATGGCTACACCTTC.

This clone came up once. This rearrangement joins TRBV7-9 to TRBJ2-1, with D possibly matching TRBD2 (6 bases). Trimming removed 1 base from V and 9 bases from J, with 19 bases in between. Germline values: CDR1 SEHNR, CDR2 FQNEAQ (reference sequence). The CDR3 is 16 amino acids. CDR3 protein: CASSLVDGGDVGEQFF. DNA of the CDR3: TGTGCCAGCAGCTTAGTTGACGGGGGTGATGTTGGTGAGCAGTTCTTC.

J is TRBJ2-7 and V is TRBV5-6; TRBD1 aligns across 8 bases. V shed 4 bases and J 6 bases; nucleotides not matched to a gene: 6. Germline CDR1 and CDR2: SGHDT and YYEEEE. This CDR3 is 13 amino acids long. CDR3 bases: TGTGCCAGCAGCCTCGGGACAGGTGCCGAGCAGTACTTC. Its translation: CASSLGTGAEQYF.

CDR3 protein: CASSLAGSYNEQFF. CDR3 in DNA: TGTGCCAGCAGTCTGGCGGGCTCCTACAATGAGCAGTTCTTC. The chain is built from TRBV5-4 and TRBJ2-1, with D possibly TRBD2 on 5 matching bases. CDR1 SGHNT and CDR2 YYREEE come from the germline V gene (reference sequence). V was cut by 5 bases and J by 0 bases, with 9 bases left in between. The CDR3 contains 14 residues.

V is TRBV6-6 and J is TRBJ2-7, with 9 bases lining up with TRBD2. This CDR3 region has 15 residues. J lost 4 bases, V lost 4 bases, and 8 bases had no gene match. Germline values: CDR1 MNHNY, CDR2 SVGAGI (reference sequence). DNA for the CDR3: TGTGCCAGCAGTTCCTCCACTAGCGGGCGATACGAGCAGTACTTC. Translation gives CASSSSTSGRYEQYF.

The chain uses TRBV6-5 and TRBJ1-1; 11 bases fit TRBD1. V shed 6 bases, J shed 5 bases, and the junction held 8 bases outside the gene matches. This CDR3 has 15 amino acids. The germline V gene has CDR1 MNHEY and CDR2 SVGAGI. CDR3 nucleotides: TGTGCCAGCAGCCCCGGGACAGGGGGTGGTACTGAAGCTTTCTTT. Amino acids: CASSPGTGGGTEAFF.

V and J are TRBV15 and TRBJ2-5; D call uncertain. Trimming cost V 5 bases and J 1 base, with 5 bases left between them. In germline, CDR1 is LNHNV, CDR2 YYDKDF (reference sequence). This CDR3 is 12 amino acids long. The CDR3 region is CATSVSQETQYF. The CDR3 DNA reads as TGTGCCACCAGCGTCAGCCAAGAGACCCAGTACTTC.

Written as DNA, the CDR3 is TGTGCCTGGGGGGAGGGAGCTGAAGCTTTCTTT. The encoded protein is CAWGEGAEAFF. V and J are TRBV30 and TRBJ1-1, with D hard to call. The CDR3 spans 11 residues. Germline V gives CDR1 GTSNPN, CDR2 SVGIG (reference sequence). V lost 5 bases, J lost 6 bases, and 10 bases lay in between.

In the case of this clone: Other DNA variants within this sample encode the same CDR3. V gene TRBV5-4 combines with J gene TRBJ2-5; D call uncertain. Trimming took 0 bases from V and 2 from J, leaving 5 bases between them. The length of the CDR3 is 13 residues. Germline assignment: CDR1 SGHNT and CDR2 YYREEE (reference sequence). CDR3 in DNA: TGTGCCAGCAGCTTGGGGCAGCAAGAGACCCAGTACTTC. Its translation is CASSLGQQETQYF.

This chain links TRBV12-5 with TRBJ1-3, with 9 bases that match TRBD1. V lost 1 base and J lost 4; bases outside the gene matches: 8. The CDR3 has 17 residues. Germline V lookup: CDR1 LGHNT, CDR2 FRNRAP. CDR3 DNA sequence: TGTGCTAGTGGTTTGGATCCCGGGACAGGGTTAGGAAACACCATATATTTT. Translation gives CASGLDPGTGLGNTIYF. Full variable domain (missing parts from reference TRBV12-5 and TRBJ1-3): DARVTQTPRHKVTEMGQEVTMRCQPILGHNTVFWYRQTMMQGLELLAYFRNRAPLDDSGMPKDRFSAEMPDATLATLKIQPSEPRDSAVYFCASGLDPGTGLGNTIYFGEGSWLTVV.

CDR3: CASSPWRDLAKNIQYF. Here the CDR3 DNA reads TGTGCCAGCAGCCCCTGGAGGGATCTAGCCAAAAACATTCAGTACTTC. The chain joins TRBV7-9 to TRBJ2-4; maybe TRBD2 (6 bases). V shed 5 bases and J shed 0 bases, with 14 bases lying between them. The CDR3 consists of 16 residues. Germline assignment: CDR1 SEHNR and CDR2 FQNEAQ (reference sequence).

The rearrangement uses TRBV7-6 and TRBJ2-5; 9 nucleotides align to TRBD2. In germline, CDR1 is SGHVS, CDR2 FNYEAQ. This CDR3 has 19 amino acids. V was pared by 2 bases and J by 2 bases, with 15 bases of the junction left unmatched. Here the CDR3 DNA reads TGTGCCAGCAGCTTATTGGTCCAGCGGGGGGCCCTGATTCAAGAGACCCAGTACTTC. Amino acids: CASSLLVQRGALIQETQYF.

This chain links TRBV21-1 with TRBJ1-4; the D call in the table, TRBD1, was not verified against the DNA. TRBV21-1 is shown as a pseudogene. The CDR3 spans 13 residues. The chain's CDR3 is CASPGQGFEKLFF. CDR3 DNA: TGTGCCAGCCCGGGACAGGGGTTTGAAAAACTGTTTTTT.

This clone has at least ten counts. The rearrangement uses TRBV28 and TRBJ1-2; TRBD1 aligns across 12 bases. The V gene's germline CDR1 is MDHEN and CDR2 SYDVKM. There are 20 residues in the CDR3. V lost 1 base and J lost 8; bases outside the gene matches: 20. The CDR3 DNA reads TGTGCCAGCAGTTTATTAGGGAGTGGGACAGGGGGCCTAAGTTCTATCGGCTACACCTTC. Its translation: CASSLLGSGTGGLSSIGYTF.

The rearrangement links TRBV7-9 to TRBJ2-5; tentative D call: TRBD2 (5 bases). Germline assignment: CDR1 SEHNR and CDR2 FQNEAQ (reference sequence). This CDR3 is 17 amino acids long. V shed 4 bases and J shed 0 bases, with 18 bases lying between them. Here the CDR3 reads CASSSWSVAGYQETQYF. The CDR3 coding sequence is TGTGCCAGCAGCTCCTGGAGCGTGGCGGGCTACCAAGAGACCCAGTACTTC.

V usage is TRBV6-1 and J usage is TRBJ1-1, with TRBD1 identical over 8 bases. The CDR3 consists of 17 residues. The ends lost 4 bases at V and 0 bases at J; junction bases unmatched: 10. Looked up from germline, CDR1 is MNHNS and CDR2 is SASEGT. CDR3 amino acids: CASSAPGQVFMNTEAFF. CDR3 DNA: TGTGCCAGCAGTGCACCGGGACAGGTTTTCATGAACACTGAAGCTTTCTTT.

The chain uses TRBV3-1 (or the pseudogene TRBV3-2) and TRBJ2-7; 7 nucleotides agree with TRBD1. CDR1 LGHDT and CDR2 YNNKEL come from the germline V gene (reference sequence). V trimming: 6 bases; J trimming: 6 bases; junction bases outside the gene matches: 8. There are 13 residues in the CDR3. As DNA, the CDR3 is TGTGCCAGCAGTCGCAGGGGGACAAGCGAGCAGTACTTC. Protein sequence: CASSRRGTSEQYF.

The rearrangement links TRBV5-1 to TRBJ2-2, with a possible D match to TRBD1 (5 bases). This CDR3 comprises 14 residues. Trimming pared 2 bases from V and 1 base from J, leaving 6 bases between. CDR1 and CDR2 (germline): SGHRS, YFSETQ. As DNA, the CDR3 is TGCGCCAGCAGCTTCACAGGGAACACCGGGGAGCTGTTTTTT. Its protein product is CASSFTGNTGELFF.

The chain couples TRBV2 to TRBJ2-3; 14 bases are a match to TRBD2. This CDR3 spans 17 amino acids. CDR1 is SNHLY, CDR2 FYNNEI, per germline. Trimming removed 6 bases from V and 3 bases from J; junction bases left unmatched: 8. The CDR3, as DNA: TGTGCCAGCAGCAGACTAGCGGGGGGGCCGGGGACAGATACGCAGTATTTT. Amino acids: CASSRLAGGPGTDTQYF. The full variable domain, with the rest looked up from reference TRBV2 and TRBJ2-3, is EPEVTQTPSHQVTQMGQEVILRCVPISNHLYFYWYRQILGQKVEFLVSFYNNEISEKSEIFDDQFSVERPDGSNFTLKIRSTKLEDSAMYFCASSRLAGGPGTDTQYFGPGTRLTVL.

The rearrangement joins TRBV6-4 to TRBJ1-6; 7 nucleotides line up with TRBD1. This CDR3 is built from 15 residues. After removal of 6 bases from V and 9 bases from J, the junction contained 11 bases not matched to a gene. Germline V gene data show CDR1 as MRHNA and CDR2 as SNTAGT. In DNA form, the CDR3 reads TGTGCCAGCAGCAAGGGGGCCTTCGATTTTTCACCCCTCCACTTT. Protein product: CASSKGAFDFSPLHF.

V gene TRBV10-2 combines with J gene TRBJ1-5; D uncertain. There are 13 residues in the CDR3. V was pared by 8 bases and J by 1 base, with 9 bases between. From germline, CDR1 is WSHSY and CDR2 SAAADI. The chain's CDR3 is CASSGRSNQPQHF. CDR3 DNA: TGCGCCAGCTCGGGGAGGAGCAATCAGCCCCAGCATTTT.

V is TRBV12-5 and J is TRBJ1-1, with D possibly TRBD1 on 5 matching bases. V gave up 2 bases and J gave up 8 bases, with 12 bases separating them. CDR1 and CDR2 from the germline V gene are LGHNT and FRNRAP. The CDR3 contains 13 residues. The CDR3 protein is CASGLLGGLEAFF. DNA of the CDR3: TGTGCTAGTGGTTTGTTGGGGGGGTTAGAAGCTTTCTTT.